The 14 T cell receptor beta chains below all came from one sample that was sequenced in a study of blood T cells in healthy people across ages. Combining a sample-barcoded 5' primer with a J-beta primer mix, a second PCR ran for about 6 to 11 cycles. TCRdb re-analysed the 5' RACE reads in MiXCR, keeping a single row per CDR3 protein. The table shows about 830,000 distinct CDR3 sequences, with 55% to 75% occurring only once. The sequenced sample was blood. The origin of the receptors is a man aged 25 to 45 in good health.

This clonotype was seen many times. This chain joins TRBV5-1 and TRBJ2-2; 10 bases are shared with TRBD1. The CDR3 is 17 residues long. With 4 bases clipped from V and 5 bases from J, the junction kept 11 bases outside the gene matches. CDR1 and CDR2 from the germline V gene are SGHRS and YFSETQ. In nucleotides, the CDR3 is TGCGCCAGCAGCGCCAGTCTTCGGACAGGGGGTACCGGGGAGCTGTTTTTT. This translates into CASSASLRTGGTGELFF.

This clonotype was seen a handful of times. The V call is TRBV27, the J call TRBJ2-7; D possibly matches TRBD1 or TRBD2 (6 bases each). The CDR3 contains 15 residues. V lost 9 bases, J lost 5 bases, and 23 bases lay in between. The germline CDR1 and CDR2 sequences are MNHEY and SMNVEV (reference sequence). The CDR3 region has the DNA TGTGCCAGGCTCTCTCCCCCGGGGGCGATTCACGAGCAGTACTTC. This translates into CARLSPPGAIHEQYF.

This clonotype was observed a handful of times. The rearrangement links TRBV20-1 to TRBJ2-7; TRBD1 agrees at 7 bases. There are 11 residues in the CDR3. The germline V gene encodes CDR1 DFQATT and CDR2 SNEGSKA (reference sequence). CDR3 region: CSPGQPDEQYF. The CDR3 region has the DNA TGCAGCCCGGGACAGCCCGACGAGCAGTACTTC.

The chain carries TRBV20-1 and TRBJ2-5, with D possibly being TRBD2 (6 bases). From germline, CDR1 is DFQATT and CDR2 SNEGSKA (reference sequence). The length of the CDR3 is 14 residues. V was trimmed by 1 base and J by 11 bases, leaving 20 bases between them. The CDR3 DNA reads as TGCAGTGCTAGAGTACGGGACTGGAAGGGCGGGCAGTACTTC. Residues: CSARVRDWKGGQYF.

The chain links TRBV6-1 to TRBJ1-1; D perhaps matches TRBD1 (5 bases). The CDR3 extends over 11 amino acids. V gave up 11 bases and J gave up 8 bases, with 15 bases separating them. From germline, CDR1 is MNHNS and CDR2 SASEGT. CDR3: CAGTFGQEAFF. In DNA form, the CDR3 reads TGTGCCGGCACCTTCGGACAAGAAGCTTTCTTT.

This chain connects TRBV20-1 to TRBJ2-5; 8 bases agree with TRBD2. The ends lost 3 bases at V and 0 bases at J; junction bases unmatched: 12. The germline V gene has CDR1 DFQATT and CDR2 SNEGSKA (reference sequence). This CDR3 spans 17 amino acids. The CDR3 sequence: CSARRGWGLGYQETQYF. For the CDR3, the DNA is TGCAGTGCTAGGAGGGGTTGGGGACTAGGGTACCAAGAGACCCAGTACTTC.

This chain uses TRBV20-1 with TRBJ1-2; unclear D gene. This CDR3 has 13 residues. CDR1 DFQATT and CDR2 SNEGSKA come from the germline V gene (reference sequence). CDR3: CSAPSPRDYGYTF. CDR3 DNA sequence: TGCAGCGCCCCCTCCCCTCGGGACTATGGCTACACCTTC.

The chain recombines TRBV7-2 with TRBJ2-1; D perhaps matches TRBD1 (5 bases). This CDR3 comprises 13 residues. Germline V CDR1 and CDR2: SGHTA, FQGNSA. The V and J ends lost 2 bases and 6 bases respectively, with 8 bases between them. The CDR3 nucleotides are TGTGCCAGCAGCTTAATCCAGGGCAATGAGCAGTTCTTC. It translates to CASSLIQGNEQFF.

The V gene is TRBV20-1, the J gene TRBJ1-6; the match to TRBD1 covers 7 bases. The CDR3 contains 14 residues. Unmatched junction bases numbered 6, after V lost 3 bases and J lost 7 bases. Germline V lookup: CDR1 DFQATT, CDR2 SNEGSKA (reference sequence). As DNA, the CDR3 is TGCAGTGCTAGTGACAGGGAGGTCAATTCACCCCTCCACTTT. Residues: CSASDREVNSPLHF.

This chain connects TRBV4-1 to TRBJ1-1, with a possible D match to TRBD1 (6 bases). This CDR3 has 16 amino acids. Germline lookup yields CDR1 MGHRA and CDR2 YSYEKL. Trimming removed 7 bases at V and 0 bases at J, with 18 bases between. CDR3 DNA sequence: TGCGCCAGCACGGGGGCCGGGGCACGGATGAACACTGAAGCTTTCTTT. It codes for CASTGAGARMNTEAFF.

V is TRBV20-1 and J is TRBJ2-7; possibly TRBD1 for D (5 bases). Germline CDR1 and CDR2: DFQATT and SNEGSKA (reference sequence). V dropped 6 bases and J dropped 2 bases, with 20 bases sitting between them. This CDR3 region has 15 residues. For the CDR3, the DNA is TGCAGTGCCTACCTTGGTGAGACAGACACCTACGAGCAGTACTTC. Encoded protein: CSAYLGETDTYEQYF.

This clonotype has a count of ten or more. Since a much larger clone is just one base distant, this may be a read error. Written as DNA, the CDR3 is TGTGCCAGCAGTTTCGAGGAACTCCAGCAGTACTTC. Translated: CASSFEELQQYF. The chain combines TRBV12-3 or TRBV12-4 with TRBJ2-5; D unclear. The CDR3 consists of 12 residues. Trimming took 3 bases from V and 11 from J, leaving 13 bases between them.

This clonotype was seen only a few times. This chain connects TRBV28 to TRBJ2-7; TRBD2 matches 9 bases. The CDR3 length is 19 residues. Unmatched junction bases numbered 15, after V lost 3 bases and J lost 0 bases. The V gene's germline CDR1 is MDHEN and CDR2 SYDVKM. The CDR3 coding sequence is TGTGCCAGCAGTTTCTCGGGACTAGCCATCCCCGGGAGCTCCTACGAGCAGTACTTC. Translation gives CASSFSGLAIPGSSYEQYF.

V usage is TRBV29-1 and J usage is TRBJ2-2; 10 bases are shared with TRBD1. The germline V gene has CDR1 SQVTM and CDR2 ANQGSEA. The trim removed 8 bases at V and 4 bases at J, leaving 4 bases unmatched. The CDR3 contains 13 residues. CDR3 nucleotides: TGCAGCTCCCGGACAGGGGGCACCGGGGAGCTGTTTTTT. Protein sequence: CSSRTGGTGELFF.